This note documents a single T cell receptor (beta chain) sequence. What it recognizes is unknown. This specimen comes from a study of T cell repertoires in ileal Crohn's disease. Generated by immunoSEQ multiplex PCR, the TCRdb table keeps only in-frame clones and is missing some. The data show several thousand clones, more than 85% seen once. Findings and limits, study-wide: Endoscopic recurrence occurred in every patient whose clonality exceeded 26.8%.

There are 12 residues in the CDR3. With 4 bases removed from V and 9 bases from J, the gap between germline ends came to 10 bases. CDR1 LGHNA and CDR2 YNFKEQ come from the germline V gene. Sequencing was done on a sample of ileal tissue. The source is an adult with Crohn's disease. The chain links TRBV4-2 to TRBJ2-1; D remains unclear. This chain's CDR3 is CASSLSEVEQFF. CDR3 sequence (DNA): TGTGCCAGCAGCCTTAGTGAGGTTGAGCAGTTCTTC.